This entry concerns a single T cell receptor beta chain. Primers used in a second PCR of roughly 7 to 12 cycles were a sample-barcoded 5' primer and a J-beta primer mix. TCRdb reprocessed the 5' RACE reads with MiXCR, giving one entry per CDR3 protein. The sample consists of 1.4 million to 1.5 million distinct CDR3 sequences, roughly 40% of them appearing once. The CDR3 extends over 18 amino acids. V lost 2 bases and J lost 3; bases outside the gene matches: 13. Germline lookup yields CDR1 MNHEY and CDR2 SMNVEV (reference sequence). This record belongs to a study of blood T cells in healthy people across ages.

The receptor's source is a woman aged 18-29 years in good health. Source material: blood. This sequence joins TRBV27 and TRBJ1-3; the match to TRBD1 covers 7 bases. The CDR3 spells CASSLHAGGALFGNTIYF. DNA of the CDR3: TGTGCCAGCAGTTTACATGCAGGGGGTGCCCTTTTTGGAAACACCATATATTTT.